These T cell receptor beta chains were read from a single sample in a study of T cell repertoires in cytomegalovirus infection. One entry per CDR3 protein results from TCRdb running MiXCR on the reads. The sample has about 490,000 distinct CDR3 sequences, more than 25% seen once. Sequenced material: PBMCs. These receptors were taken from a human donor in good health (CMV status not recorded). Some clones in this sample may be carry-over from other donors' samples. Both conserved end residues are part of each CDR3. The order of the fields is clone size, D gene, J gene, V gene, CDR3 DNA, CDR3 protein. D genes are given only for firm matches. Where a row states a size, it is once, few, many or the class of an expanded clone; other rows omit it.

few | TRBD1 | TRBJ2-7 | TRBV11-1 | TGTGCCAGCAGCTTAGGGCGACAGGGAGAGAGAGAGCAGTACTTC | CASSLGRQGEREQYF
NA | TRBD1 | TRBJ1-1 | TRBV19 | TGTGCCAGTAGTACCCCCTCGGCCGAGACAGGGGGCGGAAACACTGAAGCTTTCTTT | CASSTPSAETGGGNTEAFF
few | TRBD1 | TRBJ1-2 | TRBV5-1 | TGCGCCAGCAGCCCTGGTGGGACAGGGGACGGCTATGGCTACACCTTC | CASSPGGTGDGYGYTF
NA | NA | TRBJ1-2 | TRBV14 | TGTGCCAGCAGCCCTCGACAGGCCAACTATGGCTACACCTTC | CASSPRQANYGYTF
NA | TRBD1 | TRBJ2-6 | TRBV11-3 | TGTGCCAGCAGCAACTACGACAGGGCAGGGGCCAACGTCCTGACTTTC | CASSNYDRAGANVLTF
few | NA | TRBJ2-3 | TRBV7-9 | TGTGCCTCCAGTGCCCCCAAGCTAGCAGATACGCAGTATTTT | CASSAPKLADTQYF
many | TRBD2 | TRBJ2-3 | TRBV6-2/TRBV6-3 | TGTGCCAGCAGTTACGCACTAGCGGGAGCAGATACGCAGTATTTT | CASSYALAGADTQYF
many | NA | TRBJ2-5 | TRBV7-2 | TGTGCCAGCAGCTTAGGGGTAGGCCAAGAGACCCAGTACTTC | CASSLGVGQETQYF
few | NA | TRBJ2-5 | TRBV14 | TGTGCCAGCAGCCAAGGGTGGACTTGGTATGAGACCCAGTACTTC | CASSQGWTWYETQYF
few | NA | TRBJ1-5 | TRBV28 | TGTGCCAGCAGTAAACCAGCTACTTATAGCAATCAGCCCCAGCATTTT | CASSKPATYSNQPQHF
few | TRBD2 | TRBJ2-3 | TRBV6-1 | TGTGCCAGCAGTGTCACCACTAGCGCGCAAGACACAGATACGCAGTATTTT | CASSVTTSAQDTDTQYF
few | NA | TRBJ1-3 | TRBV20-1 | TGCAGTGCTAGTAGGAGCTCTGGAAACACCATATATTTT | CSASRSSGNTIYF
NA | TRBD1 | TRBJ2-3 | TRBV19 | TGTGCCAGTAGTGGAACAGGGGCTAGCACAGATACGCAGTATTTT | CASSGTGASTDTQYF
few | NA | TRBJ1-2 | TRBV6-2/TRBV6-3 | TGTGCCAGCGACGAAGTTGGGTTTGGCTATGGCTACACCTTC | CASDEVGFGYGYTF
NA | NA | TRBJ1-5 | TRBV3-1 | TGTGCCAGCAGCCAAGAGGCGACCCCCAATCAGCCCCAGCATTTT | CASSQEATPNQPQHF
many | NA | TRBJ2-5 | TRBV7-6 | TGTGCCAGCAGCCCGTGGGAGACCCAGTACTTC | CASSPWETQYF
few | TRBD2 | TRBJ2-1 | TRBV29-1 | TGCAGCGTCGTCGGGACTAGCGGGAGGGCGTATGAGCAGTTCTTC | CSVVGTSGRAYEQFF
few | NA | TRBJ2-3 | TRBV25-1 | TGTGCCAGCAGTGAATCGGGAGTGAGCACAGATACGCAGTATTTT | CASSESGVSTDTQYF
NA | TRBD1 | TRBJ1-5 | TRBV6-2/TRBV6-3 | TGTGCCAGCAGTGGTCAAAGGGACAGCCTCAATCAGCCCCAGCATTTT | CASSGQRDSLNQPQHF
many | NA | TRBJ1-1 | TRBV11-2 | TGTGCCAGCAGCGCCAACCTGAACACTGAAGCTTTCTTT | CASSANLNTEAFF
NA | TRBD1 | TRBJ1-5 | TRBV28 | TGTGCCAGCAGTTCCCCCGGGACAGGGAGGTTTCAGCCCCAGCATTTT | CASSSPGTGRFQPQHF
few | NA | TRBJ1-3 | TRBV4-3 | TGCGCCAGCAGCCAAGAGGGCAGGGCGGAAAACACCATATATTTT | CASSQEGRAENTIYF
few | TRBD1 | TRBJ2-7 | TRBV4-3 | TGCGCCAGCAGCCTTGCCGGGGAAGGGGGCAACGAGCAGTACTTC | CASSLAGEGGNEQYF
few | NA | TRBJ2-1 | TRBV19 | TGTGCCAGTAGTATAATTCTTGACAGCTCCTACAATGAGCAGTTCTTC | CASSIILDSSYNEQFF
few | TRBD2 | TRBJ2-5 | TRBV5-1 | TGCGCCAGCAGCTCCCTCGGGACGGAAAGACTAGCGGATCAAGAGACCCAGTACTTC | CASSSLGTERLADQETQYF
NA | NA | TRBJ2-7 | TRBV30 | TGTGCCTGGAGGGCCCTCTCCTACGAGCAGTACTTC | CAWRALSYEQYF
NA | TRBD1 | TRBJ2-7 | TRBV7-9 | TGTGCCGGAGACAGGGGGCTTGGTGAAGGCTACGAGCAGTACTTC | CAGDRGLGEGYEQYF
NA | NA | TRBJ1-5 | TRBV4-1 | TGCGCCAGCAGCCAACCAACGCGTAATCAGCCCCAGCATTTT | CASSQPTRNQPQHF
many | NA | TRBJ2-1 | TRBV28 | TGTGCCAGCAGAGGCTCCTACAATGAGCAGTTCTTC | CASRGSYNEQFF
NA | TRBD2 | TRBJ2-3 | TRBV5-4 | TGTGCCACCCTGACTAGCGGGAGGATCGGGTCGGGGAATTTT | CATLTSGRIGSGNF
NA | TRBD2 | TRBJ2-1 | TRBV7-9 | TGTGCCAGCAGCCCCGGGAGGCCGAACAACAATGAGCAGTTCTTC | CASSPGRPNNNEQFF
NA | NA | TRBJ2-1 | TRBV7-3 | TGTGCCAGCAGCTTAACTCCGGGACACCTTTCTCTGGCCTACAATGAGCAGTTCTTC | CASSLTPGHLSLAYNEQFF
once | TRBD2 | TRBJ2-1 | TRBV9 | TGTGCCAGCAGCGTAACTAGCGGGAGGGTCTATGAGCAGTTCTTC | CASSVTSGRVYEQFF
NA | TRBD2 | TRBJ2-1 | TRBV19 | TGTGCCACCGGGGAGCGGGAGAGGCCGAATGAGCAGTTCTTC | CATGERERPNEQFF
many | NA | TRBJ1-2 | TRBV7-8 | TGTGCCAGCAGCTCTCTGAGGGTCCCCTATGGCTACACCTTC | CASSSLRVPYGYTF
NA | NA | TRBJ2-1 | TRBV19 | TGTGCCAGTAGCCTATATCACGAGGGTCACAATGAGCAGTTCTTC | CASSLYHEGHNEQFF
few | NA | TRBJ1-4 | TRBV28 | TGTGCCAGCAGCGGGGCCCCTAATGAAAAACTGTTTTTT | CASSGAPNEKLFF
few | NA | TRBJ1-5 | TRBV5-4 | TGTGCCAGCAGCAAGGGACCGGTTAATCAGCCCCAGCATTTT | CASSKGPVNQPQHF
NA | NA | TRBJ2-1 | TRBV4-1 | TGCGCCAGCAGCCTGCTCGAGACACTTTCAAATGAGCAGTTCTTC | CASSLLETLSNEQFF
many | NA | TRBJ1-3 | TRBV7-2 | TGTGCCAGCAGCCTGACTGGACAAGGAAACACCATATATTTT | CASSLTGQGNTIYF
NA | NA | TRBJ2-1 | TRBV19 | TGTGCCAGTAACCCCTGGAGCTCCTACAATGAGCAGTTCTTC | CASNPWSSYNEQFF
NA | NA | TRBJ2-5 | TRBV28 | TGTGCCAGCAGTTTTCCGCGGGAGACCCAGTACTTC | CASSFPRETQYF
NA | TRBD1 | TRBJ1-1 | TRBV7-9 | TGTGCCAGCAGCTTGACCCGACAGGGACCGAACACTGAAGCTTTCTTT | CASSLTRQGPNTEAFF
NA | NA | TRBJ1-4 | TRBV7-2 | TGTGCCAGCACCAGGACAGCAACTAATGAAAAACTGTTTTTT | CASTRTATNEKLFF
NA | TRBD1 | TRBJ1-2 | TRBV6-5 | TGTGCCAGCAGTTACGCCCAGGGGGAGTATGGCTACACCTTC | CASSYAQGEYGYTF
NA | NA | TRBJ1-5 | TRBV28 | TGTGCCAGCAGTCATGAAAGAGGGCAGGGCAATCAGCCCCAGCATTTT | CASSHERGQGNQPQHF
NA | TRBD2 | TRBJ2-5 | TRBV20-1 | TGCAGTGCTAGAGACCGACTAGCGGGAGGAGTGGAGACCCAGTACTTC | CSARDRLAGGVETQYF
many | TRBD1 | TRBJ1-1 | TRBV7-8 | TGTGCCAGCAGCTTCGGGACAGGGGGCACTGAAGCTTTCTTT | CASSFGTGGTEAFF
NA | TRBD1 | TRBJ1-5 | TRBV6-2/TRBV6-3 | TGTGCCAGCAGGGACAGGGAAGCCATCAGCAATCAGCCCCAGCATTTT | CASRDREAISNQPQHF